These 32 T cell receptor beta chains were all obtained from the same sample, sequenced in a study of T-cell reconstitution after alpha-beta-depleted transplantation in children. Construction of the TCRbeta library involved unique molecular identifiers. TCRdb independently ran MiXCR on the PCR reads; one entry per CDR3 protein. The sample lists hundreds of thousands of distinct CDR3 sequences; around 13% were seen once. The sample here was PBMCs, taken before TCRalphabeta/CD19-depleted stem cell transplant. Receptors originate from a girl aged 2-10 years with congenital amegakaryocytic thrombocytopenia, due to receive a stem cell transplant.

This sequence joins TRBV11-1 and TRBJ2-7; TRBD2 aligns across 15 bases. The germline V gene encodes CDR1 SGHAT and CDR2 FQDESV (reference sequence). The CDR3 totals 18 residues. The V gene end was trimmed by 5 bases and the J gene end by 0 bases; junction bases not matched to a gene: 8. CDR3 sequence reads: CASSPGLAGGLSSYEQYF. Here the CDR3 DNA reads TGTGCCAGCAGCCCAGGACTAGCGGGAGGGCTAAGCTCCTACGAGCAGTACTTC.

At least ten counts were recorded for this clonotype. The chain couples TRBV5-5 to TRBJ2-5, with D tentatively TRBD2 (5 bases). The length of the CDR3 is 14 residues. Germline loops: CDR1 SGHKS, CDR2 YYEKEE (reference sequence). The ends were cut back, 2 bases at V and 4 bases at J, with 12 bases in the middle. The CDR3 region is CASSFDPRAETQYF. In DNA, the CDR3 is TGTGCCAGCAGCTTTGATCCGAGGGCAGAGACCCAGTACTTC.

There are many counts of this clonotype. V is TRBV5-6 and J is TRBJ2-2; 7 nucleotides agree with TRBD2. Per the germline V gene, CDR1 is SGHDT and CDR2 is YYEEEE. The trim removed 4 bases at V and 6 bases at J, leaving 9 bases unmatched. This CDR3 contains 15 residues. The CDR3: CASSPPAGEPGELFF. The CDR3 region has the DNA TGTGCCAGCAGCCCCCCCGCGGGAGAACCCGGGGAGCTGTTTTTT.

This clonotype was observed at least ten times. The chain recombines TRBV5-6 with TRBJ2-2; 13 bases are shared with TRBD2. The CDR3 runs 21 residues. V lost 4 bases to trimming and J lost 7 bases; unmatched junction nucleotides: 22. Germline-derived CDR1 and CDR2 are SGHDT and YYEEEE. The CDR3 DNA reads TGTGCCAGCAGCCTTTTATCCGGGACTAGCGGGAAAGAACTGATATTCGGGGAGCTGTTTTTT. Translated, it gives CASSLLSGTSGKELIFGELFF.

This clonotype was recorded a few times. The chain joins TRBV20-1 to TRBJ2-7; TRBD1 aligns across 7 bases. The CDR3 runs 14 residues. Germline V gives CDR1 DFQATT, CDR2 SNEGSKA (reference sequence). J gave up 6 bases and V 5 bases, and 13 bases lay outside the gene matches. The CDR3 nucleotides are TGCAGTGCTCTAATGGGACAGTCTTTGGGCGAGCAGTACTTC. Amino acid sequence: CSALMGQSLGEQYF.

The rearrangement uses TRBV12-3 or TRBV12-4 and TRBJ1-2, with D unclear. V lost 6 bases and J lost 6, with 20 bases in between. The CDR3 loop spans 15 amino acids. The CDR3 region is CASSPLPTESHGYTF. The DNA of the CDR3 is TGTGCCAGCAGCCCCCTACCTACAGAAAGCCATGGCTACACCTTC.

This clonotype was observed at least ten times. The chain links TRBV6-1 to TRBJ2-1; no clear D. The CDR3 loop spans 13 amino acids. Per germline, CDR1 MNHNS and CDR2 SASEGT. V was trimmed by 5 bases and J by 9 bases, leaving 14 bases between them. The DNA for the CDR3 is TGTGCCAGCAGTCTCGGCCCCGCCCGTGAGCAGTTCTTC. It encodes CASSLGPAREQFF.

This clonotype was observed many times. The rearrangement uses TRBV29-1 and TRBJ1-1; D possibly corresponds to TRBD1 (5 bases). Trimming removed 7 bases at V and 0 bases at J, with 9 bases between. From germline, CDR1 is SQVTM and CDR2 ANQGSEA. The CDR3 contains 12 residues. Written as DNA, the CDR3 is TGCAGCGGGCAGGGCTTGAACACTGAAGCTTTCTTT. Protein: CSGQGLNTEAFF.

This clonotype was found many times. This chain uses TRBV28 with TRBJ2-5, with 11 bases identical to TRBD2. Germline CDR1 is MDHEN and CDR2 is SYDVKM. Trimming at V came to 6 bases and at J to 4 bases, leaving 7 bases not matched to a gene. The CDR3 length is 15 residues. CDR3 sequence reads: CASRRLAGGRETQYF. CDR3 nucleotide sequence: TGTGCCAGCAGACGCCTAGCGGGAGGTAGAGAGACCCAGTACTTC.

Only one count was recorded for this clonotype. V is TRBV28 and J is TRBJ2-7; D assignment may be TRBD1 or TRBD2 (5 bases each). V dropped 6 bases and J dropped 3 bases, with 18 bases sitting between them. The length of the CDR3 is 15 residues. CDR1 and CDR2 from the germline V gene are MDHEN and SYDVKM. This CDR3 is CASSRGPRGVYEQYF. CDR3 DNA sequence: TGTGCCAGCAGCCGGGGCCCGCGAGGGGTCTACGAGCAGTACTTC.

This clonotype has at least ten counts. This chain uses TRBV20-1 with TRBJ2-7; D is perhaps TRBD2 (5 bases). CDR3 length equals 13 residues. The V and J ends lost 3 bases and 2 bases respectively, with 11 bases between them. Germline V gene lookup returns CDR1 DFQATT and CDR2 SNEGSKA (reference sequence). CDR3 sequence: CSASEGAPYEQYF. DNA for the CDR3: TGCAGTGCTAGCGAGGGAGCCCCCTACGAGCAGTACTTC.

Worth noting for this clonotype: A much larger clone lies a single base off, so this may be a read error. The chain carries TRBV24-1 and TRBJ2-1; tentatively, D is TRBD1 (5 bases). Germline values: CDR1 KGHDR, CDR2 SFDVKD. The CDR3 has 19 residues. Trimming took off 5 bases at V and 5 bases at J, with 27 bases between the two ends. The CDR3 nucleotides are TGTGCCACCAGTGGGTCCGGACGTAGCTGGAGAGGACAAGACAATGAGCAGTTCTTC. This gives the protein CATSGSGRSWRGQDNEQFF.

This clonotype was counted many times. The chain couples TRBV7-9 to TRBJ1-5; TRBD1 is a possible D gene (6 bases). Trimming took 5 bases from V and 7 from J, leaving 12 bases between them. This CDR3 has 13 amino acids. Germline CDR1 is SEHNR and CDR2 is FQNEAQ (reference sequence). CDR3 sequence: CASSQSGVQPQHF. The CDR3 nucleotides read TGTGCCAGCAGCCAATCAGGGGTCCAGCCCCAGCATTTT.

This clonotype was detected only a few times. The chain carries TRBV3-1 and TRBJ2-7; TRBD2 agrees at 8 bases. Per germline, CDR1 LGHDT and CDR2 YNNKEL (reference sequence). J lost 2 bases, V lost 2 bases, and 14 bases had no gene match. The CDR3 is 18 residues long. The chain's CDR3 is CASSQLELGGRIAYEQYF. CDR3 DNA: TGTGCCAGCAGCCAATTGGAATTAGGCGGGAGGATCGCCTACGAGCAGTACTTC.

This clonotype was counted ten times or more. The V and J genes are TRBV6-1 and TRBJ2-3, with 14 bases that match TRBD2. V lost 5 bases, J lost 4 bases, and 11 bases stayed unmatched. The CDR3 is made up of 18 amino acids. The germline V gene has CDR1 MNHNS and CDR2 SASEGT. The CDR3 loop reads CASSPSGGLAGDSDTQYF. The DNA of the CDR3 is TGTGCCAGCAGTCCTAGCGGGGGACTAGCGGGAGACTCAGATACGCAGTATTTT.

The table lists this clonotype with many counts. This rearrangement joins TRBV20-1 to TRBJ2-1, with D unresolved. The CDR3 is made up of 12 amino acids. The V end was cut by 1 base, the J end by 3 bases, with 4 bases between. CDR1 and CDR2 from the germline V gene are DFQATT and SNEGSKA (reference sequence). CDR3 nucleotides: TGCAGTGCTAGAGGGAACTACAATGAGCAGTTCTTC. This gives the protein CSARGNYNEQFF.

About this clonotype itself: A single base separates this from a much larger clone, so it may be a read error. The gene calls are TRBV29-1 and TRBJ2-1; 10 nucleotides agree with TRBD2. CDR1 is SQVTM, CDR2 ANQGSEA, per germline. With 3 bases clipped from V and 8 bases from J, the junction kept 7 bases outside the gene matches. The CDR3 length is 14 residues. The CDR3 loop is CSVDSSGSVHEQFF. Written as DNA, the CDR3 is TGCAGCGTTGACTCTAGCGGGAGTGTGCATGAGCAGTTCTTC.

This clonotype was picked up one time. This chain uses TRBV30 with TRBJ2-2, with TRBD1 identical over 7 bases. The germline V gene has CDR1 GTSNPN and CDR2 SVGIG (reference sequence). The CDR3 consists of 11 residues. V shed 8 bases, J shed 5 bases, and the junction held 2 bases outside the gene matches. The CDR3 bases are TGTGCCAGGGGGCGGACCGGGGAGCTGTTTTTT. It translates to CARGRTGELFF. Together with reference TRBV30 and TRBJ2-2, the CDR3 gives the full variable domain: SQTIHQWPATLVQPVGSPLSLECTVEGTSNPNLYWYRQAAGRGLQLLFYSVGIGQISSEVPQNLSASRPQDRQFILSSKKLLLSDSGFYLCARGRTGELFFGEGSRLTVL.

This clonotype occurred a few times. The chain employs TRBV7-2 and TRBJ2-3; D not resolved. V dropped 1 base and J dropped 4 bases, with 21 bases sitting between them. This CDR3 comprises 18 residues. Germline V gives CDR1 SGHTA, CDR2 FQGNSA. This chain's CDR3 is CASSLGQFALRFADTQYF. As DNA, the CDR3 is TGTGCCAGCAGCTTAGGGCAATTTGCCTTACGGTTTGCAGATACGCAGTATTTT.

In this sample, this clonotype turned up a few times. The junction shows a germline mismatch at one end, possibly a read error. The chain is built from TRBV5-5 and TRBJ1-5; D unclear. In germline, CDR1 is SGHKS, CDR2 YYEKEE (reference sequence). CDR3 length: 14 residues. CDR3 protein: CASSLGSSHQPQHF. CDR3 nucleotide sequence: TGTGCCAGCAGCTTGGGCAGTAGCCATCAGCCCCAGCATTTT.

This clonotype was recorded a few times. This chain links TRBV19 with TRBJ2-5; 10 bases are shared with TRBD1. With V trimmed by 5 bases and J by 7 bases, 7 bases remained unmatched. The CDR3 spans 14 residues. The germline CDR1 and CDR2 sequences are LNHDA and SQIVND (reference sequence). The CDR3 sequence is CASSADRGHGTQYF. DNA of the CDR3: TGTGCCAGTAGTGCCGACAGGGGGCACGGGACCCAGTACTTC.

In its sample, this clonotype was seen many times. V and J are TRBV27 and TRBJ2-6, with D hard to call. The V gene's germline CDR1 is MNHEY and CDR2 SMNVEV (reference sequence). The CDR3 is made up of 13 amino acids. V was clipped by 9 bases and J by 0 bases, with 6 bases between them. CDR3 in amino acids: CASRPSGANVLTF. Written as DNA, the CDR3 is TGTGCCAGTCGCCCCTCTGGGGCCAACGTCCTGACTTTC.

This chain links TRBV7-7 with TRBJ2-5; D remains ambiguous. V lost 0 bases, J lost 5 bases, and 7 bases lay in between. The germline V gene encodes CDR1 SSHAT and CDR2 FNYEAQ (reference sequence). The CDR3 is 13 residues long. CDR3 protein: CASSLAPWETQYF. DNA of the CDR3: TGTGCCAGCAGCTTAGCCCCCTGGGAGACCCAGTACTTC.

This clonotype was seen a handful of times. The chain employs TRBV18 and TRBJ2-7, with 8 nucleotides matching TRBD2. CDR3 length: 16 residues. J gave up 4 bases and V 3 bases, and 11 bases lay outside the gene matches. The germline V gene encodes CDR1 KGHSH and CDR2 LQKENI. CDR3 bases: TGTGCCAGCTCACCGTCGGCCAGCGGGACTAGGTACGAGCAGTACTTC. Encoded protein: CASSPSASGTRYEQYF.

On this clonotype: This may be a read error: a much more frequent sequence differs by one nucleotide. The chain uses TRBV6-5 and TRBJ2-7; TRBD1 matches at 9 bases. The CDR3 has 15 residues. Germline V lookup: CDR1 MNHEY, CDR2 SVGAGI. This chain's CDR3 is CTSSYTDRGNYEQYF. The CDR3 DNA follows: TGTACCAGCAGTTACACCGACAGGGGGAACTACGAGCAGTACTTC.

The V call is TRBV10-3, the J call TRBJ1-5, with a tentative D call TRBD1 (5 bases). The CDR3 sequence is 15 residues long. V lost 2 bases, J lost 4 bases, and 12 bases lay in between. From germline, CDR1 is ENHRY and CDR2 SYGVKD. CDR3 residues: CAISEDRGANQPQHF. Written as DNA, the CDR3 is TGTGCCATCAGTGAGGACAGAGGGGCTAATCAGCCCCAGCATTTT.

The genes are TRBV18 and TRBJ1-1, with D unresolved. The ends were cut back, 3 bases at V and 5 bases at J, with 10 bases in the middle. The CDR3 is made up of 13 amino acids. Per the germline V gene, CDR1 is KGHSH and CDR2 is LQKENI. The CDR3 coding sequence is TGTGCCAGCTCACCCGGAGGGAGTACTGAAGCTTTCTTT. Its protein product is CASSPGGSTEAFF.

Many counts were recorded for this clonotype. This sequence joins TRBV29-1 and TRBJ2-1; D perhaps matches TRBD1 (5 bases). The CDR3 covers 14 residues. V lost 7 bases and J lost 3, with 16 bases in between. Germline CDR1 SQVTM, CDR2 ANQGSEA. The CDR3 DNA reads as TGCAGCGCAAACCCGATAGACAGCTACAATGAGCAGTTCTTC. Its protein is CSANPIDSYNEQFF.

This clonotype has a count of ten or more. The J gene is TRBJ1-1, the V gene TRBV20-1; TRBD1 might be the D (5 bases). The CDR3 covers 12 residues. CDR1 is DFQATT, CDR2 SNEGSKA, per germline (reference sequence). Trimming removed 0 bases from V and 4 bases from J, with 6 bases in between. The CDR3 bases are TGCAGTGCTAGAGAGGGGGGCACTGAAGCTTTCTTT. Its protein is CSAREGGTEAFF.

The table lists this clonotype with many counts. The chain carries TRBV12-3 or TRBV12-4 and TRBJ1-4; 9 nucleotides align to TRBD1. There are 13 residues in the CDR3. The V and J ends lost 6 bases and 8 bases, in that order; junction bases with no gene match: 4. CDR3 bases: TGTGCCAGCAGCGACAGGGGGGGGGAAAAACTGTTTTTT. As protein: CASSDRGGEKLFF.

The genes are TRBV2 and TRBJ2-3; 12 bases match TRBD2. Germline V CDR1 and CDR2: SNHLY, FYNNEI. CDR3 length equals 14 residues. V gave up 8 bases and J gave up 6 bases; unmatched junction bases: 6. This CDR3 reads CASRTSGASDTQYF. The CDR3 nucleotides are TGTGCCAGCCGGACTAGCGGGGCCTCGGATACGCAGTATTTT.

The sample holds a few counts of this clonotype. The chain carries TRBV10-3 and TRBJ1-2; D remains unclear. V was clipped by 4 bases and J by 4 bases, with 22 bases between them. This CDR3 is 17 amino acids long. Germline V gives CDR1 ENHRY, CDR2 SYGVKD. The CDR3 protein is CAISGAPGQDDRYGYTF. CDR3 coding DNA: TGTGCCATCAGTGGGGCTCCTGGCCAGGACGATCGCTATGGCTACACCTTC.